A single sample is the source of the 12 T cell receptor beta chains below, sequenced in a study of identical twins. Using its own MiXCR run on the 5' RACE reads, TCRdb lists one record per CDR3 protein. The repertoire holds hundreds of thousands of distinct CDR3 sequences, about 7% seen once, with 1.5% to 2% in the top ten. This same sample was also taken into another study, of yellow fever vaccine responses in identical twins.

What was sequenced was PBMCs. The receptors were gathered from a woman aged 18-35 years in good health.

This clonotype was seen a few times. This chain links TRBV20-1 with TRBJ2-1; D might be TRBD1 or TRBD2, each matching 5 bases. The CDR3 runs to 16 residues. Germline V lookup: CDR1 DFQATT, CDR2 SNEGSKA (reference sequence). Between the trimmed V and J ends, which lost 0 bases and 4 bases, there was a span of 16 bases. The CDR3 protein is CSARDHRGASYNEQFF. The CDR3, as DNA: TGCAGTGCTAGAGATCACAGAGGGGCCTCTTACAATGAGCAGTTCTTC.

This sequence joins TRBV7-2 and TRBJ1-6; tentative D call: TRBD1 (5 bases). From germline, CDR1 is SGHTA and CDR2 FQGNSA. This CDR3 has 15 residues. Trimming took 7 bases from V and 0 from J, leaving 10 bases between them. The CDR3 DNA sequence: TGTGCCAGCACCAGACAGTACTCCTATAATTCACCCCTCCACTTT. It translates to CASTRQYSYNSPLHF.

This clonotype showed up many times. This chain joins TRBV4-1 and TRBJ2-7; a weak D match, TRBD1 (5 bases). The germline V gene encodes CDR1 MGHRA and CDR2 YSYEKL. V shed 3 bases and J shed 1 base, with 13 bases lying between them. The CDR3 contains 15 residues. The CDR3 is CASSHSDSPSYEQYF. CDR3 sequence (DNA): TGCGCCAGCAGCCATTCCGACAGCCCATCCTACGAGCAGTACTTC.

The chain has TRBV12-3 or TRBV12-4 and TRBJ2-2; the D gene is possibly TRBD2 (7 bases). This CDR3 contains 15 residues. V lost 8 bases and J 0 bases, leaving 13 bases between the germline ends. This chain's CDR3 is CASSRGATNTGELFF. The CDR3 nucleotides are TGTGCCAGCTCCCGGGGGGCAACGAACACCGGGGAGCTGTTTTTT.

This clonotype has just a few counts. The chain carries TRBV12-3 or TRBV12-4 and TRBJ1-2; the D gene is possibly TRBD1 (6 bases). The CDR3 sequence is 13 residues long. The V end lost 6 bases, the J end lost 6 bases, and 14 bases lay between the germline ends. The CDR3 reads CASSDGTPNGYTF. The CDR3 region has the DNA TGTGCCAGCAGCGACGGGACACCGAATGGCTACACCTTC.

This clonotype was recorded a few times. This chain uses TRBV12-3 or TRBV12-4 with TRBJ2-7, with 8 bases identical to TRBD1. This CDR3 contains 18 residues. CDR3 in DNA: TGTGCCTGCAGTTCACCCAACTCGACAGGGGTGAGCTCCTACGAGCAGTACGTC. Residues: CACSSPNSTGVSSYEQYV.

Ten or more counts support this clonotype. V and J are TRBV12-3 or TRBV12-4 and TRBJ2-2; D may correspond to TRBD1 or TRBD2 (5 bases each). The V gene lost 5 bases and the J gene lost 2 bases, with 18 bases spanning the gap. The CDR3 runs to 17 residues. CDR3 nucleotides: TGTGCCAGCAGTGAGGGGACCGACTCTCTAAACACCGGGGAGCTGTTTTTT. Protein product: CASSEGTDSLNTGELFF.

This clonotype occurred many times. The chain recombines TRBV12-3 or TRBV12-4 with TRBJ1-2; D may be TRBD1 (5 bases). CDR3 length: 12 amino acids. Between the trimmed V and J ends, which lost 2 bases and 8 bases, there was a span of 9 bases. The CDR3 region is CASSLSGRGYTF. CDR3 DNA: TGTGCCAGCAGTTTATCGGGGCGGGGCTACACCTTC.

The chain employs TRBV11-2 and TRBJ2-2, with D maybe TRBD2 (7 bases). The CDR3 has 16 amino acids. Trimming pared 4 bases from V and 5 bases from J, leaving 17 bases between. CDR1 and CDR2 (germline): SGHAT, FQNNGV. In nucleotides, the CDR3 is TGTGCCAGCAGCTCGGGGAACAGGGAGGGGACCGGGGAGCTGTTTTTT. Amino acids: CASSSGNREGTGELFF.

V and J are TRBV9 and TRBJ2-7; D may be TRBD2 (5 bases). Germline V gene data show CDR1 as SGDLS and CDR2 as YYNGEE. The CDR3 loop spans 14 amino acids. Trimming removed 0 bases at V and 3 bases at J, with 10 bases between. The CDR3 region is CASSVGEGNYEQYF. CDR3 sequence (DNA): TGTGCCAGCAGCGTAGGTGAGGGTAACTACGAGCAGTACTTC.

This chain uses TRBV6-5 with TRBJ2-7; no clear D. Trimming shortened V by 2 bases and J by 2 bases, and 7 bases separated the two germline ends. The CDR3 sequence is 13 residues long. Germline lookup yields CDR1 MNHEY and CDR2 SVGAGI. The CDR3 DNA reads TGTGCCAGCAGTTACGCGCCTACCTACGAGCAGTACGTC. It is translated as CASSYAPTYEQYV.

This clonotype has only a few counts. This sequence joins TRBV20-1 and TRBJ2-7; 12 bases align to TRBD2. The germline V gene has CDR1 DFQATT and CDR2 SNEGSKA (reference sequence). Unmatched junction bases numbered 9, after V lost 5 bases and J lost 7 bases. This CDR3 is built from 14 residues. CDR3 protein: CSAQGLAGSREQYF. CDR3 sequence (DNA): TGCAGTGCTCAGGGACTAGCGGGTTCTCGGGAGCAGTACTTC.